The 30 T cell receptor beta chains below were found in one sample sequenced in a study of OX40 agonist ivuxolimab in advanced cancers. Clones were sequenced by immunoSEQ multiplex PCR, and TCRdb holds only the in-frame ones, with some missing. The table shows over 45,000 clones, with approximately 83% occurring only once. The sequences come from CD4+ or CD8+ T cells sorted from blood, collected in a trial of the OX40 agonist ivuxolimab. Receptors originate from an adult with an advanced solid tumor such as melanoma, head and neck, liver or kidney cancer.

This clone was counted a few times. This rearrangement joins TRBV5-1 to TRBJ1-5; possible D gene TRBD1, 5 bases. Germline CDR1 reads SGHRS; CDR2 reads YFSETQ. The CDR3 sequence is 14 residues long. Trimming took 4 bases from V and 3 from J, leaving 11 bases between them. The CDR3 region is CASSRDGTNQPQHF. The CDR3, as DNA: TGCGCCAGCAGCAGGGACGGAACCAATCAGCCCCAGCATTTT. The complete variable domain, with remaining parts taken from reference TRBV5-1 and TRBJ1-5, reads KAGVTQTPRYLIKTRGQQVTLSCSPISGHRSVSWYQQTPGQGLQFLFEYFSETQRNKGNFPGRFSGRQFSNSRSEMNVSTLELGDSALYLCASSRDGTNQPQHFGDGTRLSIL.

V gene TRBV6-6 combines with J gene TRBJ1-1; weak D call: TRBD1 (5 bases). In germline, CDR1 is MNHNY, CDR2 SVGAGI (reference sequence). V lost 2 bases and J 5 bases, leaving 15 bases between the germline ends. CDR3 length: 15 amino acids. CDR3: CASSYEYGGKTEAFF. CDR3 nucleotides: TGTGCCAGCAGTTACGAGTACGGGGGGAAGACTGAAGCTTTCTTT.

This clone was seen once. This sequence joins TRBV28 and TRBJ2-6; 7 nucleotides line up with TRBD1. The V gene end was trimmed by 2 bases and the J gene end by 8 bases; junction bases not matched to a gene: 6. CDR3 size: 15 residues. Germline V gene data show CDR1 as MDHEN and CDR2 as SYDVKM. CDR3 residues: CASSLGQGVSNVLTF. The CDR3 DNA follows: TGTGCCAGCAGTTTAGGGCAGGGGGTGTCCAACGTCCTGACTTTC.

DNA for the CDR3: TGTGCCAGCAGCCGGGACAGGGCGGATACGCAGTATTTT. Protein sequence: CASSRDRADTQYF. This sequence joins TRBV5-4 and TRBJ2-3; 9 positions agree with TRBD1. This CDR3 has 13 amino acids. Germline V gene lookup returns CDR1 SGHNT and CDR2 YYREEE (reference sequence). V was pared by 4 bases and J by 6 bases, with 3 bases of the junction left unmatched.

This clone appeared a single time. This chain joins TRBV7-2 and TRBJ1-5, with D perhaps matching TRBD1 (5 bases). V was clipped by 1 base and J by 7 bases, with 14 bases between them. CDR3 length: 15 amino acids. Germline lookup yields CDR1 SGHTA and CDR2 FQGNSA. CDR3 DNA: TGTGCCAGCAGCTTAGGGGGGGGGTCAGAACAGCCCCAGCATTTT. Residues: CASSLGGGSEQPQHF.

The DNA for the CDR3 is TGTGCCAGTAGGTCTTTTGGCAGTAACTATGGCTACACCTTC. Amino acid sequence: CASRSFGSNYGYTF. The V gene is TRBV19, the J gene TRBJ1-2; D ambiguous. V was cut by 6 bases and J by 1 base, with 12 bases left in between. CDR3 length: 14 amino acids. CDR1 is LNHDA and CDR2 is SQIVND in the germline V gene (reference sequence).

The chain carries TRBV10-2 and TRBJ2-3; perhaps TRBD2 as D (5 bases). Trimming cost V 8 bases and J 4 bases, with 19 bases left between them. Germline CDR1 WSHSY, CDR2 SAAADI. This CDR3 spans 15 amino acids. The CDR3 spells CASRGSGYLSDTQYF. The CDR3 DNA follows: TGCGCCAGCCGAGGGTCGGGATATTTATCAGATACGCAGTATTTT.

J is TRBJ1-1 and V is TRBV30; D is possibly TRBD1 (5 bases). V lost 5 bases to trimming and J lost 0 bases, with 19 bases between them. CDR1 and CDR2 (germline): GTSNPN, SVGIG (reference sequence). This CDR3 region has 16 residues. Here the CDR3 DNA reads TGTGCCTGGTTGGACTCAATAGGGACCATGAACACTGAAGCTTTCTTT. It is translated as CAWLDSIGTMNTEAFF. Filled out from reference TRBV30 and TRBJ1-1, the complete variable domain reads SQTIHQWPATLVQPVGSPLSLECTVEGTSNPNLYWYRQAAGRGLQLLFYSVGIGQISSEVPQNLSASRPQDRQFILSSKKLLLSDSGFYLCAWLDSIGTMNTEAFFGQGTRLTVV.

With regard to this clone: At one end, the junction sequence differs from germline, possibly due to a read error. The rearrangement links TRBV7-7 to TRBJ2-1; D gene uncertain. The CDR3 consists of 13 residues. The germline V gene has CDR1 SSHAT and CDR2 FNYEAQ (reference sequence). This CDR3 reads CASSFGPNNEQFF. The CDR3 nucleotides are TGTGCTAGCAGCTTTGGGCCGAACAATGAGCAGTTCTTC.

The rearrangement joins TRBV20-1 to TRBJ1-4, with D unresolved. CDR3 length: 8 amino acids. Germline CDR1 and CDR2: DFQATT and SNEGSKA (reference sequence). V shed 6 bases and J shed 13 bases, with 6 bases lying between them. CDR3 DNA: TGCAGTGCACTCATACTGTTTTTT. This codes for CSALILFF.

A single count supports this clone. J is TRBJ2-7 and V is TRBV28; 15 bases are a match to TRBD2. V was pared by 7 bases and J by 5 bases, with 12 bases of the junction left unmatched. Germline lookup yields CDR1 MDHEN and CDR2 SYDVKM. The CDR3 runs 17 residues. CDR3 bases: TGTGCCAGCACCCTCGGGGGGGGGACTAGCGGGAGGAACGAGCAGTACTTC. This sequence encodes CASTLGGGTSGRNEQYF.

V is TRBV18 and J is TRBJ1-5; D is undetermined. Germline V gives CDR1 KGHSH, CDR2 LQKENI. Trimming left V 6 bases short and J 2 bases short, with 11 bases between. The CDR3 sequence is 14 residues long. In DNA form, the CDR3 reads TGTGCCAGCTCCCGCCAAACGGGCAATCAGCCCCAGCATTTT. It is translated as CASSRQTGNQPQHF.

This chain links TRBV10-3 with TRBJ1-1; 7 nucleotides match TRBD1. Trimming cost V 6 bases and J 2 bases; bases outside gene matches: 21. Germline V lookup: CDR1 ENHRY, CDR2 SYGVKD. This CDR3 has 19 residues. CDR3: CAISPLPLPGTAYNTEAFF. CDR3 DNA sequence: TGTGCCATCAGCCCCCTACCGTTACCCGGGACAGCTTACAACACTGAAGCTTTCTTT.

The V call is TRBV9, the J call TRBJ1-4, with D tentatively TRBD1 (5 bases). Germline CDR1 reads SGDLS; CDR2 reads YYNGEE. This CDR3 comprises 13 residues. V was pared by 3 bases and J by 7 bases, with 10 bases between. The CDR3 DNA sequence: TGTGCCAGCAGCGCGGGGACGGCTGAAAAACTGTTTTTT. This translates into CASSAGTAEKLFF.

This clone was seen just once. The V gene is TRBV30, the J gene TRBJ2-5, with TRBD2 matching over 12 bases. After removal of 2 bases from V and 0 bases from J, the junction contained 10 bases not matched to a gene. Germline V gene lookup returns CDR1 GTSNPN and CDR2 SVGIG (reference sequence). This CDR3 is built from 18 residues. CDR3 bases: TGTGCCTGGAGTAACGGAGGACTAGCGGGGATGAACCAAGAGACCCAGTACTTC. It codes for CAWSNGGLAGMNQETQYF. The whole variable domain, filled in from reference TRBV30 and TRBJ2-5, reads SQTIHQWPATLVQPVGSPLSLECTVEGTSNPNLYWYRQAAGRGLQLLFYSVGIGQISSEVPQNLSASRPQDRQFILSSKKLLLSDSGFYLCAWSNGGLAGMNQETQYFGPGTRLLVL.

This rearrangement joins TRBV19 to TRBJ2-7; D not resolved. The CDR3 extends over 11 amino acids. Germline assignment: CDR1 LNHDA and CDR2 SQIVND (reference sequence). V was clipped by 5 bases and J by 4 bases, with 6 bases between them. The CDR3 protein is CASSSVYEQYF. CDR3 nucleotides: TGTGCCAGTAGTTCGGTATACGAGCAGTACTTC.

The CDR3 here is CASSQTEGYGYTF. As DNA, the CDR3 is TGTGCCAGCAGTCAGACAGAAGGCTATGGCTACACCTTC. The chain links TRBV6-6 to TRBJ1-2; TRBD1 might be the D (5 bases). Trimming left V 5 bases short and J 4 bases short, with 11 bases between. The germline gives CDR1 MNHNY, CDR2 SVGAGI (reference sequence). The CDR3 sequence is 13 residues long.

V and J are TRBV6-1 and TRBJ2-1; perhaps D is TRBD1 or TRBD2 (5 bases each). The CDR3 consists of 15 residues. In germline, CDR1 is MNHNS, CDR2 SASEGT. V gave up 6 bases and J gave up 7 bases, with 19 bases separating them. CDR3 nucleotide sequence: TGTGCCAGCAGGTATTTAACTGGGACGCTAAATGAGCAGTTCTTC. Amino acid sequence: CASRYLTGTLNEQFF.

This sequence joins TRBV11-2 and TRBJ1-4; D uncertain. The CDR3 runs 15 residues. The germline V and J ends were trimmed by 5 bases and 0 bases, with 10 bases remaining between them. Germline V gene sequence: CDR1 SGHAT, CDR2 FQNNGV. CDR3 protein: CASSPRMATNEKLFF. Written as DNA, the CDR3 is TGTGCCAGCAGCCCGCGGATGGCAACTAATGAAAAACTGTTTTTT.

DNA of the CDR3: TGTGCCAGCAGCTTGCAGGGTGAGACCCAGTACTTC. Translated, it gives CASSLQGETQYF. This sequence joins TRBV11-2 and TRBJ2-5; D might be TRBD1 (5 bases). The germline V gene encodes CDR1 SGHAT and CDR2 FQNNGV. V lost 3 bases and J 5 bases, leaving 7 bases between the germline ends. The CDR3 extends over 12 amino acids.

The CDR3 sequence: CASSFGGRAPGGDTQYF. CDR3 bases: TGTGCCAGCAGCTTTGGGGGGAGGGCCCCCGGGGGGGATACGCAGTATTTT. V is TRBV11-3 and J is TRBJ2-3, with 7 nucleotides matching TRBD2. This CDR3 is built from 17 residues. Per the germline V gene, CDR1 is SGHNT and CDR2 is YENEEA. V lost 3 bases to trimming and J lost 6 bases; unmatched junction nucleotides: 15. The variable domain in full, completed from reference TRBV11-3 and TRBJ2-3, reads EAGVVQSPRYKIIEKKQPVAFWCNPISGHNTLYWYLQNLGQGPELLIRYENEEAVDDSQLPKDRFSAERLKGVDSTLKIQPAELGDSAVYLCASSFGGRAPGGDTQYFGPGTRLTVL.

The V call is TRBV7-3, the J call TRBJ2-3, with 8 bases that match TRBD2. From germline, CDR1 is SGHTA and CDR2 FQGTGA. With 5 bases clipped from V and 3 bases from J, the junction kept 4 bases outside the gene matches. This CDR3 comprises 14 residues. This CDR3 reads CASSPGLATDTQYF. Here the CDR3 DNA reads TGTGCCAGCAGCCCTGGACTAGCAACAGATACGCAGTATTTT.

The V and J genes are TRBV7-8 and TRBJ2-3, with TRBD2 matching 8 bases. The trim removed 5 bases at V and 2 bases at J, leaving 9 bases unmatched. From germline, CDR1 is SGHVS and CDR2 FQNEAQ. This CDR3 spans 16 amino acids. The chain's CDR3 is CASSLVAGFNTDTQYF. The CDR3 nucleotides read TGTGCCAGCAGCCTAGTAGCGGGGTTTAACACAGATACGCAGTATTTT.

CDR3: CSAREGETQYF. CDR3 coding DNA: TGCAGTGCTAGGGAAGGGGAGACCCAGTACTTC. The rearrangement joins TRBV20-1 to TRBJ2-5; no firm D call. Trimming removed 3 bases at V and 5 bases at J, with 7 bases between. Germline-derived CDR1 and CDR2 are DFQATT and SNEGSKA (reference sequence). The CDR3 totals 11 residues.

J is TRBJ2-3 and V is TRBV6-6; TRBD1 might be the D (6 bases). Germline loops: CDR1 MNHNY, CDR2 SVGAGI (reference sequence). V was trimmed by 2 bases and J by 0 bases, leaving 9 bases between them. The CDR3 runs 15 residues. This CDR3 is CASSYGGISTDTQYF. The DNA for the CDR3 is TGTGCCAGCAGTTACGGGGGCATTAGCACAGATACGCAGTATTTT.

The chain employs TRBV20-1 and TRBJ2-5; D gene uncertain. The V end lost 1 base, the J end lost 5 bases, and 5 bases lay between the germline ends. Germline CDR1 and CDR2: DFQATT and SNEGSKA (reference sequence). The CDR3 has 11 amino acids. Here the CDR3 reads CSARGPETQYF. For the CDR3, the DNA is TGCAGTGCTAGAGGCCCCGAGACCCAGTACTTC.

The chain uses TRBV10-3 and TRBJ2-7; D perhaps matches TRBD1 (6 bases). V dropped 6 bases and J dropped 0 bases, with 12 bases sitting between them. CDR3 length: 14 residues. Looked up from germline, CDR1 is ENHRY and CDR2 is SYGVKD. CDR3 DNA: TGTGCCATCAGGTATACAGGGAGCTCCTACGAGCAGTACTTC. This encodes CAIRYTGSSYEQYF.

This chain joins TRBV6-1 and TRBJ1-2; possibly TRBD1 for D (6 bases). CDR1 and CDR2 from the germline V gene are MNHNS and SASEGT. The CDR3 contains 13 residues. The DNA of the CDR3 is TGTGGAACTCTTTTTCGGACAGAGGATGGCTACACCTTC. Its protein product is CGTLFRTEDGYTF.

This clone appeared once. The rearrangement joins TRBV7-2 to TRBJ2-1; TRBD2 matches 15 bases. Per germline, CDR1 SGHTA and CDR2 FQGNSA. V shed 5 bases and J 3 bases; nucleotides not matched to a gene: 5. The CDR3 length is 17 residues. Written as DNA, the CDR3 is TGTGCCAGCAGCCGGACTAGCGGGGGGGCGATCTACAATGAGCAGTTCTTC. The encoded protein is CASSRTSGGAIYNEQFF.

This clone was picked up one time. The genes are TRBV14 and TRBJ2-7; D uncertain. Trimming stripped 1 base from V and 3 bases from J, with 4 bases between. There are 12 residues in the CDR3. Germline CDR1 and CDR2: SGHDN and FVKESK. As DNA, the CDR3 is TGTGCCAGCAGCCAAGCGGGCTACGAGCAGTACTTC. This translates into CASSQAGYEQYF.